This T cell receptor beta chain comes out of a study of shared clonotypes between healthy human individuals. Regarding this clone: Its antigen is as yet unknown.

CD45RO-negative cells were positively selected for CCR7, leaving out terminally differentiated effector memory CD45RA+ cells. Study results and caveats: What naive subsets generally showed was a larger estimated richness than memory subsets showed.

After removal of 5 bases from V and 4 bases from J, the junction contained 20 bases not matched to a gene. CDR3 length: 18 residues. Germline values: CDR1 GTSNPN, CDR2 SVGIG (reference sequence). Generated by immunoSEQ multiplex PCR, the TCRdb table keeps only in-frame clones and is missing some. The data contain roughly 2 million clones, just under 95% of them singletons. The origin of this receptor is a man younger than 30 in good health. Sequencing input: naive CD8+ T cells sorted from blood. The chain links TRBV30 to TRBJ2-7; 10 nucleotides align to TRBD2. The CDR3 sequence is CAWWSPASGGDGLYEQYF. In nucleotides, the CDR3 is TGTGCCTGGTGGAGCCCGGCTAGCGGGGGTGATGGTCTTTACGAGCAGTACTTC.